This T cell receptor (beta chain) appears in the sequencing data of a study of blood T cell repertoires in COVID-19. About the research overall: Collection of acute and convalescent COVID-19 samples took place in the United States, Italy and Spain.

Germline V gene lookup returns CDR1 LGHDT and CDR2 YNNKEL (reference sequence). This CDR3 comprises 13 residues. Losses at the gene ends were 5 bases for V and 4 bases for J; bases not matched to a gene: 3. This clone occurred a few times. This table comes from immunoSEQ multiplex PCR, and its TCRdb copy is limited to in-frame clones, with some not included. The sample has about 180,000 clones; around 85% are singletons. This clonotype was sampled from a man aged 35 to 55 who had recovered from COVID-19. The chain joins TRBV3-1 (or the pseudogene TRBV3-2) to TRBJ2-5; TRBD1 matches 8 bases. Sequencing was done on a sample of PBMCs or T cells enriched from blood (not recorded which). The chain's CDR3 is CASSFGQGETQYF. The CDR3 bases are TGTGCCAGCAGCTTCGGACAGGGAGAGACCCAGTACTTC.